These T cell receptor beta chains were read from a single sample in a study of technical replicates of blood from several donors. The repertoire was sequenced with immunoSEQ multiplex PCR; TCRdb's copy has only in-frame clones and lacks some. The table includes 80,000 or so clones, more than 80% detected once. The source material was PBMCs. The receptor source for this set is a human donor in good health. Some clones in this sample may be carry-over from other donors' samples. Each CDR3 is given with its conserved first and last residue. The order of the fields is clone size, J gene, V gene, D gene, CDR3 protein, CDR3 DNA. The D gene is left open where the match is weak. For some rows the clone size is stated as once, few or many, or as a class when expanded; others skip it.

clone size: .
J gene: TRBJ1-2
V gene: TRBV7-9
D gene: .
CDR3 protein: CASSEEQGSYGYTF
CDR3 DNA: TGTGCCAGCAGCGAAGAACAGGGAAGCTATGGCTACACCTTC

clone size: .
J gene: TRBJ1-5
V gene: TRBV9
D gene: .
CDR3 protein: CASSVGRDVNQPQHF
CDR3 DNA: TGTGCCAGCAGCGTAGGCAGGGATGTCAATCAGCCCCAGCATTTT

clone size: .
J gene: TRBJ1-5
V gene: TRBV11-2
D gene: .
CDR3 protein: CASSPGLENQPQHF
CDR3 DNA: TGTGCCAGCAGCCCGGGATTGGAGAACCAGCCCCAGCATTTT

clone size: once
J gene: TRBJ1-2
V gene: TRBV30
D gene: .
CDR3 protein: CAWVRLYGYTF
CDR3 DNA: TGTGCCTGGGTCCGGTTATATGGCTACACCTTC

clone size: few
J gene: TRBJ2-7
V gene: TRBV29-1
D gene: TRBD1
CDR3 protein: CSVDGQGGNEQYF
CDR3 DNA: TGCAGCGTGGACGGACAGGGAGGAAACGAGCAGTACTTC

clone size: .
J gene: TRBJ2-5
V gene: TRBV20-1
D gene: .
CDR3 protein: CSARAETQYF
CDR3 DNA: TGCAGTGCTAGGGCAGAGACCCAGTACTTC

clone size: .
J gene: TRBJ2-5
V gene: TRBV7-7
D gene: TRBD2
CDR3 protein: CASSLGPSGGETQYF
CDR3 DNA: TGTGCCAGCAGCTTAGGGCCCAGCGGGGGGGAGACCCAGTACTTC

clone size: .
J gene: TRBJ2-1
V gene: TRBV7-2
D gene: .
CDR3 protein: CASSPAGGSYNEQFF
CDR3 DNA: TGTGCCAGCAGCCCGGCCGGGGGATCCTACAATGAGCAGTTCTTC

clone size: .
J gene: TRBJ1-3
V gene: TRBV30
D gene: .
CDR3 protein: CAWSDRGNTIYF
CDR3 DNA: TGTGCCTGGAGTGACCGGGGAAACACCATATATTTT

clone size: .
J gene: TRBJ2-4
V gene: TRBV12-5
D gene: TRBD2
CDR3 protein: CASGTSGRAQAKNIQYF
CDR3 DNA: TGTGCTAGTGGGACTAGCGGGAGGGCCCAAGCCAAAAACATTCAGTACTTC

clone size: .
J gene: TRBJ1-5
V gene: TRBV18
D gene: .
CDR3 protein: CASSREPDQPQHF
CDR3 DNA: TGTGCCAGCTCACGGGAGCCCGATCAGCCCCAGCATTTT

clone size: .
J gene: TRBJ1-4
V gene: TRBV6-5
D gene: .
CDR3 protein: CASRAYRANEKLFF
CDR3 DNA: TGTGCCAGCAGAGCATACAGGGCCAACGAAAAACTGTTTTTT

clone size: .
J gene: TRBJ2-7
V gene: TRBV10-1
D gene: .
CDR3 protein: CASRARLDLTYEQYF
CDR3 DNA: TGCGCCAGCAGAGCTAGACTAGACTTGACCTACGAGCAGTACTTC

clone size: once
J gene: TRBJ1-2
V gene: TRBV6-1
D gene: TRBD1
CDR3 protein: CASSTGQANTYGYTF
CDR3 DNA: TGTGCCAGCAGTACCGGACAGGCAAACACCTATGGCTACACCTTC

clone size: .
J gene: TRBJ2-6
V gene: TRBV5-4
D gene: TRBD1
CDR3 protein: CASSRGQGISGANVLTF
CDR3 DNA: TGTGCCAGCAGCCGGGGACAGGGTATCTCTGGGGCCAACGTCCTGACTTTC

clone size: .
J gene: TRBJ2-1
V gene: TRBV21-1
D gene: .
CDR3 protein: CASSPLGNEQFF
CDR3 DNA: TGTGCCAGCAGCCCCCTCGGCAATGAGCAGTTCTTC

clone size: .
J gene: TRBJ2-1
V gene: TRBV4-3
D gene: TRBD1
CDR3 protein: CASSSYRGNEQFF
CDR3 DNA: TGCGCCAGCAGCTCCTACAGGGGGAATGAGCAGTTCTTC

clone size: .
J gene: TRBJ2-7
V gene: TRBV11-2
D gene: .
CDR3 protein: CASSWIRVGYEQYF
CDR3 DNA: TGTGCCAGCAGCTGGATCAGGGTGGGCTACGAGCAGTACTTC

clone size: few
J gene: TRBJ1-1
V gene: TRBV6-4
D gene: .
CDR3 protein: CASSDSEGGSEAFF
CDR3 DNA: TGTGCCAGCAGTGACTCTGAAGGGGGTTCTGAAGCTTTCTTT

clone size: .
J gene: TRBJ2-3
V gene: TRBV5-1
D gene: TRBD2
CDR3 protein: CASSLRQLATTDTQYF
CDR3 DNA: TGCGCCAGCAGCTTGCGACAACTAGCGACGACAGATACGCAGTATTTT

clone size: .
J gene: TRBJ2-6
V gene: TRBV7-8
D gene: .
CDR3 protein: CASSPPTGGSGANVLTF
CDR3 DNA: TGTGCCAGCAGCCCGCCGACAGGCGGCTCTGGGGCCAACGTCCTGACTTTC

clone size: .
J gene: TRBJ2-3
V gene: TRBV4-3
D gene: TRBD2
CDR3 protein: CASSQDLAEDTQYF
CDR3 DNA: TGCGCCAGCAGCCAAGATCTAGCGGAGGATACGCAGTATTTT

clone size: few
J gene: TRBJ1-6
V gene: TRBV7-8
D gene: .
CDR3 protein: CASRISPEPNNSPLHF
CDR3 DNA: TGTGCCAGCAGAATTTCCCCAGAACCCAATAATTCACCCCTCCACTTT

clone size: .
J gene: TRBJ1-4
V gene: TRBV29-1
D gene: TRBD1
CDR3 protein: CSVGGTGGEKLFF
CDR3 DNA: TGCAGCGTTGGGGGGACAGGGGGCGAAAAACTGTTTTTT

clone size: .
J gene: TRBJ1-1
V gene: TRBV7-9
D gene: .
CDR3 protein: CASSYDSMNTEAFF
CDR3 DNA: TGTGCCAGCAGCTATGACAGCATGAACACTGAAGCTTTCTTT

clone size: .
J gene: TRBJ2-2
V gene: TRBV4-1
D gene: .
CDR3 protein: CASSRLSVGELFF
CDR3 DNA: TGCGCCAGCAGCAGATTGAGCGTCGGGGAGCTGTTTTTT

clone size: few
J gene: TRBJ1-4
V gene: TRBV30
D gene: TRBD1
CDR3 protein: CAWRGQGWEKLFF
CDR3 DNA: TGTGCCTGGAGGGGACAGGGTTGGGAAAAACTGTTTTTT

clone size: .
J gene: TRBJ2-5
V gene: TRBV5-1
D gene: .
CDR3 protein: CASSSMTGALETQYF
CDR3 DNA: TGCGCCAGCAGCTCGATGACAGGTGCCCTAGAGACCCAGTACTTC

clone size: .
J gene: TRBJ2-7
V gene: TRBV6-5
D gene: TRBD2
CDR3 protein: CASSYSGGGSYEQYF
CDR3 DNA: TGTGCCAGCAGTTACTCCGGGGGAGGGTCCTACGAGCAGTACTTC

clone size: few
J gene: TRBJ1-6
V gene: TRBV4-1
D gene: .
CDR3 protein: CASSHPTQSSYNSPLHF
CDR3 DNA: TGCGCCAGCAGCCACCCGACACAGAGCTCCTATAATTCACCCCTCCACTTT

clone size: few
J gene: TRBJ2-7
V gene: TRBV29-1
D gene: TRBD2
CDR3 protein: CSVGGGSYEQYF
CDR3 DNA: TGCAGCGTTGGGGGCGGGAGCTACGAGCAGTACTTC

clone size: few
J gene: TRBJ1-2
V gene: TRBV5-5
D gene: .
CDR3 protein: CASTPQGYYGYTF
CDR3 DNA: TGTGCCAGCACCCCCCAGGGCTACTATGGCTACACCTTC

clone size: .
J gene: TRBJ2-3
V gene: TRBV7-3
D gene: TRBD1
CDR3 protein: CASSLDGQGITDTQYF
CDR3 DNA: TGTGCCAGCAGCTTGGACGGACAGGGAATCACAGATACGCAGTATTTT

clone size: .
J gene: TRBJ1-1
V gene: TRBV4-1
D gene: .
CDR3 protein: CASSPGAYRKNTEAFF
CDR3 DNA: TGCGCCAGCAGCCCAGGGGCGTACAGGAAGAACACTGAGGCTTTCTTT

clone size: once
J gene: TRBJ2-5
V gene: TRBV9
D gene: TRBD2
CDR3 protein: CASSEGTSGGAETQYF
CDR3 DNA: TGTGCCAGCAGCGAGGGGACTAGCGGGGGGGCGGAGACCCAGTACTTC

clone size: .
J gene: TRBJ2-7
V gene: TRBV30
D gene: .
CDR3 protein: CASSGTYEQYF
CDR3 DNA: TGTGCCTCATCCGGTACCTACGAGCAGTACTTC

clone size: .
J gene: TRBJ2-3
V gene: TRBV6-5
D gene: .
CDR3 protein: CASRLAVSTDTQYF
CDR3 DNA: TGTGCCAGCAGATTAGCGGTCAGCACAGATACGCAGTATTTT

clone size: .
J gene: TRBJ2-3
V gene: TRBV13
D gene: TRBD1
CDR3 protein: CASSLRDRVQSTQYF
CDR3 DNA: TGTGCCAGCAGCTTACGGGACAGGGTGCAATCGACGCAGTATTTT

clone size: .
J gene: TRBJ2-7
V gene: TRBV6-5
D gene: .
CDR3 protein: CASSSPGLNYEQYF
CDR3 DNA: TGTGCCAGCAGTTCTCCGGGACTCAACTACGAGCAGTACTTC

clone size: few
J gene: TRBJ2-7
V gene: TRBV19
D gene: TRBD1
CDR3 protein: CASSRQGERYEQYF
CDR3 DNA: TGTGCCAGTAGTAGACAGGGGGAGAGGTACGAGCAGTACTTC

clone size: .
J gene: TRBJ1-3
V gene: TRBV19
D gene: .
CDR3 protein: CASSVPWRNTIYF
CDR3 DNA: TGTGCCAGTAGCGTCCCCTGGCGGAACACCATATATTTT

clone size: .
J gene: TRBJ2-3
V gene: TRBV4-2
D gene: TRBD2
CDR3 protein: CASSQEIAGGTDTQYF
CDR3 DNA: TGTGCCAGCAGCCAAGAGATAGCGGGGGGGACAGATACGCAGTATTTT

clone size: .
J gene: TRBJ1-6
V gene: TRBV5-5
D gene: .
CDR3 protein: CASSLDAGNSPLHF
CDR3 DNA: TGTGCCAGCAGCTTGGACGCAGGAAATTCACCCCTCCACTTT

clone size: .
J gene: TRBJ2-7
V gene: TRBV11-2
D gene: .
CDR3 protein: CASSLYRGAYEQYF
CDR3 DNA: TGTGCCAGCAGCTTATACCGGGGAGCCTACGAGCAGTACTTC

clone size: .
J gene: TRBJ2-5
V gene: TRBV18
D gene: .
CDR3 protein: CASSPTRGQETQYF
CDR3 DNA: TGTGCCAGCTCACCGACCCGGGGACAAGAGACCCAGTACTTC

clone size: .
J gene: TRBJ1-1
V gene: TRBV27
D gene: .
CDR3 protein: CASSSLGGDTEAFF
CDR3 DNA: TGTGCCAGCAGTTCGCTCGGGGGAGACACTGAAGCTTTCTTT

clone size: few
J gene: TRBJ1-1
V gene: TRBV30
D gene: .
CDR3 protein: CAWNRLNTEAFF
CDR3 DNA: TGTGCCTGGAACAGGCTGAACACTGAAGCTTTCTTT

clone size: few
J gene: TRBJ1-2
V gene: TRBV7-8
D gene: TRBD1
CDR3 protein: CASSSIQQGVGYTF
CDR3 DNA: TGTGCCAGCAGCTCAATCCAACAGGGGGTTGGCTACACCTTC

clone size: .
J gene: TRBJ2-5
V gene: TRBV21-1
D gene: .
CDR3 protein: CASSDLTGAVEGETQYF
CDR3 DNA: TGTGCCAGCAGCGACTTAACAGGGGCCGTGGAGGGGGAGACCCAGTACTTC

clone size: .
J gene: TRBJ2-7
V gene: TRBV6-5
D gene: TRBD2
CDR3 protein: CASRQLAGEYYEQYF
CDR3 DNA: TGTGCCAGCAGGCAACTAGCGGGAGAATACTACGAGCAGTACTTC